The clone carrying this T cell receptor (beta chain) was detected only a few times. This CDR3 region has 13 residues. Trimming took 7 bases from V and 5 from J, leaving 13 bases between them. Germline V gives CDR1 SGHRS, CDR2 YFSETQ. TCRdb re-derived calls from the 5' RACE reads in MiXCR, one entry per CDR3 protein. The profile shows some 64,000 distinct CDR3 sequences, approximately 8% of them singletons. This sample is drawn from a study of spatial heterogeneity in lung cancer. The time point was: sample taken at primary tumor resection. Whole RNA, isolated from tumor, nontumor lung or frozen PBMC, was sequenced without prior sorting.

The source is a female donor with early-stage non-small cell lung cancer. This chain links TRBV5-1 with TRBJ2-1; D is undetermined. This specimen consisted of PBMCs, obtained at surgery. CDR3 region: CASLDPPHNEQFF. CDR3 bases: TGCGCCAGCCTAGATCCGCCCCACAATGAGCAGTTCTTC.